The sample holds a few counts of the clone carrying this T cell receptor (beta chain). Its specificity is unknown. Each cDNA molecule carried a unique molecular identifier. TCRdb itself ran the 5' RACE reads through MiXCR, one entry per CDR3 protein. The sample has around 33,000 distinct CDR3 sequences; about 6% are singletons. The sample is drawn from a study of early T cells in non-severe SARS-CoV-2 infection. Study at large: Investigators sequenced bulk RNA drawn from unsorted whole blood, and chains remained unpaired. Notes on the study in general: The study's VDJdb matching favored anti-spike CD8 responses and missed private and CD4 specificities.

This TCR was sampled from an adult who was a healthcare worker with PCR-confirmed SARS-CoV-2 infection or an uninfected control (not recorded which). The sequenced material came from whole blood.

The CDR3 DNA reads TGTGCCAGCTCACCCCAGGACAGGGGCAGTCAGCCCCAGCATTTT. Its protein is CASSPQDRGSQPQHF. The V call is TRBV18, the J call TRBJ1-5, with TRBD1 identical over 9 bases. Germline loops: CDR1 KGHSH, CDR2 LQKENI. The CDR3 loop spans 15 amino acids. V was pared by 3 bases and J by 6 bases, with 6 bases of the junction left unmatched.